Listed below are T cell receptor beta chains from one sample, sequenced in a study of CD8+ T cells in alopecia areata. TCRdb's table, derived via immunoSEQ multiplex PCR, lists solely in-frame clones and lacks some. The sample lists 200,000 to 250,000 clones, just over 65% occurring once. The sequencing here drew on CD4+ T cells sorted from blood, taken around week 44, from a patient treated with tofacitinib. Source of these receptors: a human donor with alopecia areata. Each CDR3 is given with its conserved first and last residue. A D gene is named only where the DNA matches it firmly. The size of a clone is reported for some rows only, either as once, few or many, or as a class for expanded clones.

>.|few|TRBV29-1|TRBJ2-1
CSVETLPNEQFF
TGCAGCGTTGAAACTCTCCCCAATGAGCAGTTCTTC
>.|.|TRBV29-1|TRBJ1-2
CSASELAAYGYTF
TGCAGCGCTTCGGAACTGGCGGCCTATGGCTACACCTTC
>.|.|TRBV29-1|TRBJ2-7
CSVEETGIGYEQYF
TGCAGCGTTGAAGAAACAGGAATCGGGTACGAGCAGTACTTC
>.|.|TRBV29-1|TRBJ2-7
CSVDSSTRGEQYF
TGCAGCGTTGATTCTAGTACCCGGGGGGAGCAGTACTTC
>TRBD1|few|TRBV11-2|TRBJ2-2
CASSSSDRRNTGELFF
TGTGCCAGCAGCTCCTCGGACAGGAGGAACACCGGGGAGCTGTTTTTT
>.|few|TRBV7-9|TRBJ1-4
CASDLGITEKLFF
TGTGCCAGCGACCTGGGGATAACGGAAAAACTGTTTTTT
>.|.|TRBV13|TRBJ1-1
CASSLTENTEAFF
TGTGCCAGCAGCTTGACAGAGAACACTGAAGCTTTCTTT
>TRBD2|.|TRBV2|TRBJ2-1
CASLISGGFSEQFF
TGTGCCAGCTTGATTAGCGGGGGGTTCAGCGAGCAGTTCTTC
>TRBD1|.|TRBV25-1|TRBJ2-1
CASSDTRGRNEQFF
TGTGCCAGCAGTGATACGAGGGGGCGGAATGAGCAGTTCTTC
>.|.|TRBV29-1|TRBJ1-2
CSVPGIGREVPYGYGYTF
TGCAGCGTCCCTGGAATCGGTCGCGAGGTTCCCTACGGCTATGGCTACACCTTC
>TRBD1|.|TRBV15|TRBJ1-4
CATQDRRATNEKLFF
TGTGCCACGCAGGACAGGCGCGCAACTAATGAAAAACTGTTTTTT
>.|.|TRBV30|TRBJ2-7
CAWSRRYYEQYF
TGTGCCTGGTCCAGACGCTACTACGAGCAGTACTTC
>TRBD2|few|TRBV5-1|TRBJ2-2
CASSPGLAGGRRTGELFF
TGCGCCAGCAGCCCGGGACTAGCGGGGGGACGGAGGACCGGGGAGCTGTTTTTT
>.|.|TRBV6-1|TRBJ2-7
CAILRTPSYEQYF
TGTGCCATACTTCGGACGCCTTCCTACGAGCAGTACTTC
>.|.|TRBV2|TRBJ1-2
CASSVGGGYGYTF
TGTGCCAGCAGTGTAGGCGGGGGCTATGGCTACACCTTC
>.|once|TRBV29-1|TRBJ2-7
CSVVNQGHKGQYF
TGCAGCGTTGTGAACCAGGGGCACAAAGGGCAGTACTTC
>.|.|TRBV10-3|TRBJ1-1
CAISELTNQEAFF
TGTGCCATCAGTGAGCTAACTAATCAGGAAGCTTTCTTT
>TRBD1|.|TRBV13|TRBJ1-1
CASNSGGNTEAFF
TGTGCCAGCAATTCAGGGGGGAACACTGAAGCTTTCTTT
>.|.|TRBV29-1|TRBJ1-1
CSARGGAGAFF
TGCAGCGCCCGAGGGGGGGCGGGAGCTTTCTTT
>.|.|TRBV6-7|TRBJ2-7
CASSYGVSYEQYF
TGTGCCAGCAGTTACGGGGTTTCCTACGAGCAGTACTTC
>.|.|TRBV14|TRBJ2-1
CASSQDRNEQFF
TGTGCCAGCAGCCAAGATAGGAATGAGCAGTTCTTC
>.|.|TRBV5-6|TRBJ2-4
CASNLRDSQNIQYF
TGTGCCAGCAACTTGCGGGACAGCCAAAACATTCAGTACTTC
>.|.|TRBV7-6|TRBJ2-7
CASSLATGAYEQYF
TGTGCCAGCAGCTTAGCAACTGGAGCCTACGAGCAGTACTTC
>.|.|TRBV29-1|TRBJ1-2
CSVEDPLSRGRVGYTF
TGCAGCGTTGAAGATCCCCTGTCGAGAGGGAGGGTTGGCTACACCTTC
>TRBD2|.|TRBV7-2|TRBJ2-5
CASSPPVGGGQETQYF
TGTGCCAGCAGCCCTCCGGTGGGGGGGGGCCAAGAGACCCAGTACTTC
>.|.|TRBV5-1|TRBJ2-5
CASTPGQLETQYF
TGCGCCAGCACCCCTGGACAGTTGGAGACCCAGTACTTC
>.|.|TRBV7-2|TRBJ2-1
CASSLARLNEQFF
TGTGCCAGCAGCTTAGCTCGACTTAATGAGCAGTTCTTC
>.|.|TRBV7-8|TRBJ2-5
CASSLALTGSQETQYF
TGTGCCAGCAGCTTAGCCTTGACAGGCTCACAAGAGACCCAGTACTTC
>.|.|TRBV6-5|TRBJ2-1
CASSGQDVNNEQFF
TGTGCCAGTTCTGGACAAGATGTTAACAATGAGCAGTTCTTC
>TRBD2|.|TRBV29-1|TRBJ2-3
CSVSGRHSSTDTQYF
TGCAGCGTGAGCGGGAGACACTCTAGCACAGATACGCAGTATTTT
>.|.|TRBV4-3|TRBJ2-5
CASSPSEQETQYF
TGCGCCAGCAGCCCCTCAGAACAAGAGACCCAGTACTTC
>.|.|TRBV6-1|TRBJ1-5
CASSDGGNQPQHF
TGTGCCAGCAGTGATGGGGGGAATCAGCCCCAGCATTTT
>.|.|TRBV6-6|TRBJ2-2
CASRSGWTGELFF
TGTGCCAGCAGGTCTGGCTGGACCGGGGAGCTGTTTTTT
>.|.|TRBV10-3|TRBJ2-7
CAISGGTSVEQYF
TGTGCCATCAGCGGAGGGACGTCGGTAGAGCAGTACTTC
>.|.|TRBV5-4|TRBJ2-6
CASSLEGASSGANVLTF
TGTGCCAGCAGCCTAGAGGGCGCCAGCTCTGGGGCCAACGTCCTGACTTTC
>TRBD1|.|TRBV30|TRBJ1-1
CAWSNADRVNTEAFF
TGTGCCTGGAGTAATGCGGACAGGGTGAACACTGAAGCTTTCTTT
>.|.|TRBV29-1|TRBJ1-1
CSVTSGSEAFF
TGCAGCGTTACAAGCGGATCTGAAGCTTTCTTT
>.|.|TRBV29-1|TRBJ2-1
CSAIRPTGSPYNEQFF
TGCAGCGCCATAAGGCCCACCGGGAGCCCCTACAATGAGCAGTTCTTC
>.|.|TRBV30|TRBJ1-2
CAWSYKSGYGYTF
TGTGCCTGGAGTTACAAGTCGGGCTATGGCTACACCTTC
>TRBD1|.|TRBV7-8|TRBJ1-5
CASSSGTGGNQPQHF
TGTGCCAGCAGTTCCGGGACAGGGGGTAATCAGCCCCAGCATTTT
>TRBD1|.|TRBV30|TRBJ1-5
CAWSVHGDSGNQPQHF
TGTGCCTGGAGTGTACATGGGGACAGTGGAAATCAGCCCCAGCATTTT
>TRBD2|.|TRBV6-6|TRBJ2-1
CASISGGAANEQFF
TGTGCCAGCATAAGCGGGGGGGCCGCGAATGAGCAGTTCTTC
>TRBD2|.|TRBV6-5|TRBJ2-3
CASSSLSGGNTDTQYF
TGTGCCAGCAGTTCCCTTAGCGGGGGGAACACAGATACGCAGTATTTT
>.|.|TRBV9|TRBJ1-2
CASSGRGNYGYTF
TGTGCCAGCAGCGGCCGGGGCAACTATGGCTACACCTTC
>.|.|TRBV25-1|TRBJ2-7
CASSEALKSYEQYF
TGTGCCAGCAGTGAAGCCCTCAAGTCCTACGAGCAGTACTTC
>TRBD2|.|TRBV7-2|TRBJ2-1
CASSLGASGGVFDEQFF
TGTGCCAGCAGCTTAGGAGCTAGCGGGGGGGTGTTCGATGAGCAGTTCTTC
>.|.|TRBV29-1|TRBJ1-2
CSLWNQGYGYTF
TGCAGCCTATGGAACCAAGGCTATGGCTACACCTTC
>TRBD1|few|TRBV27|TRBJ2-6
CASRGTGGFSGANVLTF
TGTGCCAGCAGGGGGACAGGGGGCTTCTCTGGGGCCAACGTCCTGACTTTC
>.|.|TRBV19|TRBJ1-1
CASRYTQMNTEAFF
TGTGCCAGTAGATATACACAGATGAACACTGAAGCTTTCTTT
>.|.|TRBV5-6|TRBJ2-3
CASSAGGLSTDTQYF
TGTGCCAGCAGCGCTGGCGGACTCAGCACAGATACGCAGTATTTT
>.|.|TRBV29-1|TRBJ1-2
CSVEDRGGNYGYTF
TGCAGCGTTGAAGACCGAGGGGGTAACTATGGCTACACCTTC
>.|.|TRBV6-5|TRBJ1-5
CASSYGSTQPQHF
TGTGCCAGCAGTTACGGGAGCACTCAGCCCCAGCATTTT
>TRBD1|.|TRBV15|TRBJ2-7
CATSSRDSSYEQYF
TGTGCCACCAGTTCTCGGGACAGCTCCTACGAGCAGTACTTC
>TRBD1|few|TRBV10-2|TRBJ1-4
CASRQGALEKLFF
TGCGCCAGCAGACAGGGGGCTTTGGAAAAACTGTTTTTT
>.|.|TRBV7-2|TRBJ2-7
CASSFRSHEQYF
TGTGCCAGCAGCTTCAGGAGCCACGAGCAGTACTTC